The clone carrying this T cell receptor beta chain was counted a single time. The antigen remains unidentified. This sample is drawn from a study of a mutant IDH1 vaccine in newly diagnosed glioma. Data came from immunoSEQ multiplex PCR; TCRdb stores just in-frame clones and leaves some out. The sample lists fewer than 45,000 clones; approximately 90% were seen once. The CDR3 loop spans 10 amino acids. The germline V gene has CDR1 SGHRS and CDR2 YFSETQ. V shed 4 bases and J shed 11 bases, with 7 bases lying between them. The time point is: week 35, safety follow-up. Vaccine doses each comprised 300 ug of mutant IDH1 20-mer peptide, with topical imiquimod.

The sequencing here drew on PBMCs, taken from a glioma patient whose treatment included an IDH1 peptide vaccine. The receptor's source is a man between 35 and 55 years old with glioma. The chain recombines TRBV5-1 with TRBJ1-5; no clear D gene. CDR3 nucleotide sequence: TGCGCCAGCAGCCCCCCGGCCCAGCATTTT. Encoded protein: CASSPPAQHF.